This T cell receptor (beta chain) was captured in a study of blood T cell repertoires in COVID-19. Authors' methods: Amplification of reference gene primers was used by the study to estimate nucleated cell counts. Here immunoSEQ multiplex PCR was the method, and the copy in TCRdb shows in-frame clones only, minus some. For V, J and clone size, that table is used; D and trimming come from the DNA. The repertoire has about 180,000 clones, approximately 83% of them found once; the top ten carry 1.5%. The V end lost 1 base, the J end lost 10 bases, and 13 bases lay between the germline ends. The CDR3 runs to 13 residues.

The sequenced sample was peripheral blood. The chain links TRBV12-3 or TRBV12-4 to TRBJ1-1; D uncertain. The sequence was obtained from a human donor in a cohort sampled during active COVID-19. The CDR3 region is CASSLVGGYLAFF. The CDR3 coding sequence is TGTGCCAGCAGTTTAGTGGGAGGGTATCTAGCTTTCTTT.